This TCR beta chain stems from a study of a mutant IDH1 vaccine in newly diagnosed glioma (dated by TCRdb to about 2021). Broadly, across the study: Patients were given eight vaccinations, in weeks 1, 3, 5, 7, 11, 15, 19 and 23, which matched visits V03 through V10. In the chemotherapy-containing groups, vaccination started alongside temozolomide cycles, whereas in patients who had radiotherapy alone it started 4-6 weeks after radiotherapy. The 32 treated patients were roughly 62% male and about 40% female, with a mean age of around 40 years. Longitudinal TCRB deep sequencing was done for some 26 treated patients, wherever samples were available for exploratory analyses. Before enrollment, patients had received standard therapy of radiotherapy alone, temozolomide alone, or radiochemotherapy with temozolomide; most received the combination. Six visits were used for peripheral blood collection: V03 (baseline), V05, V07, V10, V12 and V13. Overall study results and their limits: Immune responses induced by the vaccine were seen in approximately 93% of patients across multiple MHC alleles. Pseudoprogression appeared unrelated to alterations in the top peripheral T cell clonotypes detected by TCRB sequencing. Availability determined which PBMC samples were chosen for TCRB deep sequencing. According to the authors, sample limitations meant that analyses of patient blood samples could not be reproduced.

From the cysteine through the phenylalanine, the CDR3 covers 15 amino acids. Only the CDR3 portion is preserved as DNA: 45 bases, with reading frame beginning at the first base. CDR1 and CDR2, looked up from the germline V gene (reference sequence), are SGHNT and YYREEE. V is shortened by 3 bases, J by 4 bases, and the region joining them spans 17 bases. The library was produced with the immunoSEQ multiplex PCR assay. Following the manufacturer's protocol, the hsTCRB Kit was used to amplify rearranged TCR beta chain sequences. TCRB libraries were sequenced on an Illumina MiSeq. The authors' analysis ran thus. The kit vendor's proprietary platform handled demultiplexing, trimming and gene mapping. Entries here come from immuneACCESS through TCRdb and include only in-frame sequences with V and J called. Some clones fail to appear in such tables; in the studies checked, an unresolved V gene covers under half of the shortfall, and the cause of the remainder is unknown. Clonal size and the V and J genes are those of that table, whereas D and trimming came from the DNA. Across this sample there are 35,000 to 50,000 clones, with more than 85% seen only once. 3.5% to 4% of the sample comes from the top ten.

Interpreted using the paper, the time point label stands for: week 23, last vaccination. A 20-mer mutant IDH1 peptide at 300 micrograms in Montanide made up each vaccine dose, which was injected subcutaneously together with topical imiquimod. Donors had newly diagnosed WHO grade 3 or 4 IDH1-mutant astrocytomas with loss of nuclear ATRX. The samples were drawn from NOA16, a multicentre, single-arm, open-label phase I trial in Germany that tested a mutant IDH1 peptide vaccine in humans for the first time. Genomic DNA for TCRB sequencing was extracted from EDTA blood using the DNeasy Blood and Tissue Kit. A note on this clone: Its recognized antigen is unknown. One base away there is no much larger clone; base qualities are not given.

The specimen was PBMCs, collected from a glioma patient whose treatment included an IDH1 peptide vaccine. This TCR came from a man aged 45 to 65 with glioma. The chain was built from TRBV5-4 and TRBJ2-7, with the D gene tentatively TRBD1 or TRBD2, based on 5 matching bases in each. The CDR3: CASSSGPGRGYEQYF. The nucleotide sequence reads TGTGCCAGCAGCTCAGGGCCCGGGCGAGGGTACGAGCAGTACTTC.